A single sample gave rise to the 10 T cell receptor beta chains below, sequenced in a study of long-term antiretroviral therapy in people with HIV. Survey level was the resolution at which the v3.0 immunoSEQ assay ran. The data were produced by immunoSEQ multiplex PCR, yet TCRdb's version contains in-frame clones alone and is incomplete. The data show tens of thousands of clones, less than 90% seen once. Material: unsorted PBMCs, obtained 0.4 years after starting antiretroviral therapy. These receptors were taken from a man aged 50-60 years with HIV.

The chain couples TRBV5-6 to TRBJ2-3, with D unresolved. In germline, CDR1 is SGHDT, CDR2 YYEEEE. The V end was cut by 1 base, the J end by 3 bases, with 6 bases between. There are 13 residues in the CDR3. CDR3 sequence reads: CASSLRLTDTQYF. In DNA, the CDR3 is TGTGCCAGCAGCTTGAGGCTAACAGATACGCAGTATTTT.

The V call is TRBV7-9, the J call TRBJ1-6, with a possible D match to TRBD1 (5 bases). V lost 10 bases to trimming and J lost 6 bases, with 10 bases between them. CDR1 is SEHNR, CDR2 FQNEAQ, per germline (reference sequence). This CDR3 region has 12 residues. CDR3 sequence: CATGTGNSPLHF. CDR3 coding DNA: TGTGCCACCGGGACCGGTAATTCACCCCTCCACTTT.

This sequence joins TRBV7-3 and TRBJ2-1, with TRBD1 matching over 9 bases. From germline, CDR1 is SGHTA and CDR2 FQGTGA. V gave up 5 bases and J gave up 5 bases; unmatched junction bases: 13. The CDR3 has 17 amino acids. The DNA of the CDR3 is TGTGCCAGCAGCCCTAATCGGGGACAGGGAACTCACAATGAGCAGTTCTTC. Its translation: CASSPNRGQGTHNEQFF.

The chain joins TRBV7-2 to TRBJ1-3; D not certain. Trimming removed 1 base from V and 0 bases from J, with 13 bases in between. This CDR3 spans 17 amino acids. Germline V gene lookup returns CDR1 SGHTA and CDR2 FQGNSA. CDR3 nucleotides: TGTGCCAGCAGCTTAGATTTTACCGCCTACTCTGGAAACACCATATATTTT. Its protein product is CASSLDFTAYSGNTIYF.

This sequence joins TRBV28 and TRBJ2-7; D is unresolved. The CDR3 is 13 residues long. The V gene lost 7 bases and the J gene lost 4 bases, with 14 bases spanning the gap. The germline CDR1 and CDR2 sequences are MDHEN and SYDVKM. The CDR3 DNA follows: TGTGCCAGCACTTCCCATCCCGGGTACGAGCAGTACTTC. It specifies CASTSHPGYEQYF.

A single count supports this clone. The chain couples TRBV28 to TRBJ2-7; D might be TRBD1 or TRBD2, each matching 5 bases. Trimming cost V 1 base and J 6 bases, with 16 bases left between them. Germline CDR1 and CDR2: MDHEN and SYDVKM. CDR3 length equals 15 residues. The CDR3 nucleotides are TGTGCCAGCAGTTTATCTGAGGGGCTGGGGCGCGAGCAGTACTTC. Translating gives CASSLSEGLGREQYF. Full variable domain (rest looked up from reference TRBV28 and TRBJ2-7): DVKVTQSSRYLVKRTGEKVFLECVQDMDHENMFWYRQDPGLGLRLIYFSYDVKMKEKGDIPEGYSVSREKKERFSLILESASTNQTSMYLCASSLSEGLGREQYFGPGTRLTVT.

The rearrangement uses TRBV11-2 and TRBJ2-3; possibly TRBD2 for D (6 bases). Trimming removed 5 bases at V and 4 bases at J, with 16 bases between. Germline assignment: CDR1 SGHAT and CDR2 FQNNGV. CDR3 length equals 15 residues. CDR3 DNA sequence: TGTGCCAGCAGCGGGGACGTAGCGGCAGCAGATACGCAGTATTTT. It is translated as CASSGDVAAADTQYF.

The V gene is TRBV7-2, the J gene TRBJ2-5, with D unresolved. Germline V gene sequence: CDR1 SGHTA, CDR2 FQGNSA. Trimming shortened V by 2 bases and J by 6 bases, and 4 bases separated the two germline ends. This CDR3 has 11 residues. DNA for the CDR3: TGTGCCAGCAGCTTAAGCCAGACCCAGTACTTC. Protein: CASSLSQTQYF.

This clone was recorded a few times. The V and J genes are TRBV4-3 and TRBJ1-6, with unresolved D. The length of the CDR3 is 13 residues. Looked up from germline, CDR1 is LGHNA and CDR2 is YSLEER. Trimming pared 8 bases from V and 10 bases from J, leaving 15 bases between. The CDR3 region is CASSPGRYSPLHF. CDR3 coding DNA: TGCGCCAGCTCCCCTGGCAGGTACTCACCCCTCCACTTT.

The chain links TRBV7-2 to TRBJ1-5; the match to TRBD1 covers 7 bases. Germline V CDR1 and CDR2: SGHTA, FQGNSA. This CDR3 has 14 residues. J lost 4 bases, V lost 3 bases, and 3 bases had no gene match. CDR3 sequence (DNA): TGTGCCAGCAGCTTGGGACAGTGGAATCAGCCCCAGCATTTT. Its translation: CASSLGQWNQPQHF.